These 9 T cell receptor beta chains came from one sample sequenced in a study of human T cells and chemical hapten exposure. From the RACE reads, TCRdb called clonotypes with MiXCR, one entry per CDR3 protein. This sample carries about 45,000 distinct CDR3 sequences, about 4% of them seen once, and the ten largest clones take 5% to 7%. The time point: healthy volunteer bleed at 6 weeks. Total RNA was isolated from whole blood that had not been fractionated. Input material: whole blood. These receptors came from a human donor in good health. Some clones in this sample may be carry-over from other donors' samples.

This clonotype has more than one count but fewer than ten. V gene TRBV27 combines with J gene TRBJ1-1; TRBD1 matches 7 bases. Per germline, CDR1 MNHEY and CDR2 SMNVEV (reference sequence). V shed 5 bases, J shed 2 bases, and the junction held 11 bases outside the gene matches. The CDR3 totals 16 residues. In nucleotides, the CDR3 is TGTGCCAGCAGTATCCGGCGGGACAGCCCTAACACTGAAGCTTTCTTT. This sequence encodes CASSIRRDSPNTEAFF.

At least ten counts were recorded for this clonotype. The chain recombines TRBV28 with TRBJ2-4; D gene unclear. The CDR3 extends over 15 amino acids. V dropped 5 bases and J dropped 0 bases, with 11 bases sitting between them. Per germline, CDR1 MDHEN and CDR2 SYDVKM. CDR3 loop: CASSIYPLAKNIQYF. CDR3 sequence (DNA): TGTGCCAGCAGTATATACCCCCTAGCCAAAAACATTCAGTACTTC.

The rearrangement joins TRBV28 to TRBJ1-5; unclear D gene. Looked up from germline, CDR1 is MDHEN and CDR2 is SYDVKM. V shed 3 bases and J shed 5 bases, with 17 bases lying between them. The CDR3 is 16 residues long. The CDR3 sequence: CASSFLGSGGHQPQHF. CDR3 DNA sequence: TGTGCCAGCAGTTTTTTGGGGAGTGGCGGCCATCAGCCCCAGCATTTT. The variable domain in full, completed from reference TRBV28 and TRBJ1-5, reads DVKVTQSSRYLVKRTGEKVFLECVQDMDHENMFWYRQDPGLGLRLIYFSYDVKMKEKGDIPEGYSVSREKKERFSLILESASTNQTSMYLCASSFLGSGGHQPQHFGDGTRLSIL.

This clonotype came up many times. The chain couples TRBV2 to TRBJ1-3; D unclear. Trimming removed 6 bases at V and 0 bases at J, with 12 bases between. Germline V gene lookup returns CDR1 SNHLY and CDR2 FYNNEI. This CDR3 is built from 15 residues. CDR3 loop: CASSTPPGSGNTIYF. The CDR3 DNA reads TGTGCCAGCAGCACCCCGCCAGGCTCTGGAAACACCATATATTTT.

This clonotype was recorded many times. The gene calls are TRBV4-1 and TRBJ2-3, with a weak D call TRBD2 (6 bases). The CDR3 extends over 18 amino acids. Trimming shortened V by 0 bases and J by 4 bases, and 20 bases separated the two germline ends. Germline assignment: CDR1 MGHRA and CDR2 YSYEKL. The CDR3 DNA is TGCGCCAGCAGCCAAGAACTAGACACCCAGGGACTCGCAGATACGCAGTATTTT. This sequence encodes CASSQELDTQGLADTQYF.

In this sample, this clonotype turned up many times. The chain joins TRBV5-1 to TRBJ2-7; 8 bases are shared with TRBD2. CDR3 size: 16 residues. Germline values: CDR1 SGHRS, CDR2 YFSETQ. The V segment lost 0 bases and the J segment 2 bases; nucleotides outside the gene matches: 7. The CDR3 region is CASSLGLAPTTYEQYF. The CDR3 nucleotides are TGCGCCAGCAGCTTGGGACTAGCGCCTACCACCTACGAGCAGTACTTC.

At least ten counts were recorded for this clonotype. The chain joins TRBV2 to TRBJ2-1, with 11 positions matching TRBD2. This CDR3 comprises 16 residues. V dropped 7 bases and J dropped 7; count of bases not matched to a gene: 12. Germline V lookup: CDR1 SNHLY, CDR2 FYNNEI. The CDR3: CASISSSSGRTNEQFF. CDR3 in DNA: TGTGCCAGCATCTCATCGTCTAGCGGGAGGACGAATGAGCAGTTCTTC.

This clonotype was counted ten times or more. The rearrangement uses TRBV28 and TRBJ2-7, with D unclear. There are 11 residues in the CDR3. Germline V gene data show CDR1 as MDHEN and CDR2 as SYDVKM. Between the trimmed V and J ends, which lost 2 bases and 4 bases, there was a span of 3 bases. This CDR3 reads CASSLMYEQYF. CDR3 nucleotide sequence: TGTGCCAGCAGTTTAATGTACGAGCAGTACTTC.

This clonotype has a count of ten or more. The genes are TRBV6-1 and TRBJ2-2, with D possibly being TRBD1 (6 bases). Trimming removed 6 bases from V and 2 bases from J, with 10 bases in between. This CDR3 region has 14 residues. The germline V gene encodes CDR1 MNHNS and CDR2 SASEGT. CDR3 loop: CASRRDINTGELFF. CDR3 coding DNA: TGTGCCAGCAGACGGGACATCAACACCGGGGAGCTGTTTTTT.